The 23 T cell receptor beta chains presented below share a single source sample, sequenced in a study of cytomegalovirus exposure and HLA in healthy donors. In the PCR, 60 Vbeta and 13 Jbeta primers were used. Some clones are missing from TCRdb's copy, which holds only in-frame ones; the method was immunoSEQ multiplex PCR. The sample includes about 89,000 clones, 85% seen only once; the top ten take about 7.7%. Sequences were obtained from PBMCs. The receptors were gathered from a middle-aged man in good health and CMV-seropositive.

The V call is TRBV15, the J call TRBJ1-4, with 7 bases matching TRBD1. This CDR3 is 15 amino acids long. Trimming cost V 9 bases and J 1 base; bases outside gene matches: 8. Germline lookup yields CDR1 LNHNV and CDR2 YYDKDF (reference sequence). In nucleotides, the CDR3 is TGTGCCACATATCAACAGGGGCAAACTAATGAAAAACTGTTTTTT. Protein: CATYQQGQTNEKLFF. Looking up the rest from reference TRBV15 and TRBJ1-4 gives the full variable domain: DAMVIQNPRYQVTQFGKPVTLSCSQTLNHNVMYWYQQKSSQAPKLLFHYYDKDFNNEADTPDNFQSRRPNTSFCFLDIRSPGLGDTAMYLCATYQQGQTNEKLFFGSGTQLSVL.

This chain joins TRBV6-1 and TRBJ1-6; D gene uncertain. V lost 1 base and J lost 0, with 7 bases in between. This CDR3 has 16 residues. CDR1 and CDR2 from the germline V gene are MNHNS and SASEGT. In DNA form, the CDR3 reads TGTGCCAGCAGTGAAGTGCGGAGCTCCTATAATTCACCCCTCCACTTT. As protein: CASSEVRSSYNSPLHF.

This chain connects TRBV27 to TRBJ2-3; D might be TRBD1 (6 bases). CDR3 size: 15 residues. The V end was cut by 5 bases, the J end by 0 bases, with 12 bases between. In germline, CDR1 is MNHEY, CDR2 SMNVEV (reference sequence). CDR3 protein: CASSPGTTSTDTQYF. Here the CDR3 DNA reads TGTGCCAGCAGTCCCGGGACAACTAGCACAGATACGCAGTATTTT.

The CDR3 is CASSPGLKETQYF. CDR3 in DNA: TGTGCCAGCTCACCGGGACTAAAAGAGACCCAGTACTTC. V usage is TRBV18 and J usage is TRBJ2-5, with 7 bases lining up with TRBD2. Germline CDR1 and CDR2: KGHSH and LQKENI. The CDR3 covers 13 residues. V dropped 3 bases and J dropped 3; count of bases not matched to a gene: 1.

This clone was seen a few times. The J gene is TRBJ1-6, the V gene TRBV7-2; 7 positions agree with TRBD1. After removal of 4 bases from V and 6 bases from J, the junction contained 9 bases not matched to a gene. Per the germline V gene, CDR1 is SGHTA and CDR2 is FQGNSA. The CDR3 is 16 residues long. CDR3 DNA sequence: TGTGCCAGCAGCTACGGGACAGCCCGATCTAATTCACCCCTCCACTTT. Protein sequence: CASSYGTARSNSPLHF.

V gene TRBV5-5 combines with J gene TRBJ2-3; D is uncertain. V dropped 0 bases and J dropped 14 bases, with 13 bases sitting between them. Germline CDR1 SGHKS, CDR2 YYEKEE (reference sequence). This CDR3 spans 12 amino acids. The CDR3 spells CASSLGTISGYF. For the CDR3, the DNA is TGTGCCAGCAGCTTGGGAACCATCTCGGGGTATTTT.

This sequence joins TRBV5-4 and TRBJ2-3; D unclear. CDR1 is SGHNT, CDR2 YYREEE, per germline (reference sequence). This CDR3 has 16 residues. The germline V and J ends were trimmed by 0 bases and 1 base, with 12 bases remaining between them. CDR3 in amino acids: CASSLGFGSRTDTQYF. CDR3 DNA: TGTGCCAGCAGCTTGGGGTTTGGCTCCCGCACAGATACGCAGTATTTT. The full variable domain, in which reference TRBV5-4 and TRBJ2-3 provide the parts outside the CDR3, is ETGVTQSPTHLIKTRGQQVTLRCSSQSGHNTVSWYQQALGQGPQFIFQYYREEENGRGNFPPRFSGLQFPNYSSELNVNALELDDSALYLCASSLGFGSRTDTQYFGPGTRLTVL.

This chain connects TRBV6-5 to TRBJ1-5; D is uncertain. CDR3 length: 13 residues. CDR1 MNHEY and CDR2 SVGAGI come from the germline V gene. V lost 6 bases and J 7 bases, leaving 13 bases between the germline ends. CDR3 protein: CASRPERGQPQHF. CDR3 DNA sequence: TGTGCCAGCAGACCAGAGCGTGGCCAGCCCCAGCATTTT.

The rearrangement uses TRBV9 and TRBJ2-4; the D gene is possibly TRBD1 (6 bases). This CDR3 comprises 11 residues. With 4 bases removed from V and 7 bases from J, the gap between germline ends came to 6 bases. Germline V gene lookup returns CDR1 SGDLS and CDR2 YYNGEE. The CDR3 region has the DNA TGTGCCAGCAGCCAGGGGAACATTCAGTACTTC. It specifies CASSQGNIQYF.

The V call is TRBV30, the J call TRBJ1-6; D call uncertain. Germline CDR1 GTSNPN, CDR2 SVGIG (reference sequence). V lost 3 bases to trimming and J lost 3 bases, with 9 bases between them. The CDR3 loop spans 14 amino acids. The chain's CDR3 is CAWRGVNYNSPLHF. The CDR3 coding sequence is TGTGCCTGGAGGGGCGTTAACTATAATTCACCCCTCCACTTT.

The V gene is TRBV5-5, the J gene TRBJ1-1; tentatively, D is TRBD1 (6 bases). V dropped 4 bases and J dropped 8 bases, with 21 bases sitting between them. Germline V gene lookup returns CDR1 SGHKS and CDR2 YYEKEE (reference sequence). The CDR3 totals 15 residues. CDR3 DNA: TGTGCCAGCAGCCCCCTAGGGAGGGGGGTTACGGAAGCTTTCTTT. Protein sequence: CASSPLGRGVTEAFF.

The chain carries TRBV5-6 and TRBJ2-3, with 9 bases identical to TRBD2. The CDR3 totals 16 residues. Trimming removed 5 bases from V and 4 bases from J; junction bases left unmatched: 11. Germline CDR1 SGHDT, CDR2 YYEEEE. CDR3 protein: CASRKRGSGSADTQYF. CDR3 DNA: TGTGCCAGCAGAAAGCGGGGTAGCGGGAGCGCAGATACGCAGTATTTT.

The gene calls are TRBV6-5 and TRBJ1-2; 7 bases align to TRBD1. Germline CDR1 and CDR2: MNHEY and SVGAGI. The length of the CDR3 is 14 residues. V gave up 5 bases and J gave up 8 bases; unmatched junction bases: 11. CDR3 nucleotides: TGTGCCAGCAGTACACCCAGGGGGGCGCGCGGCTACACCTTC. Its protein product is CASSTPRGARGYTF.

The CDR3 DNA is TGCGCCAGCAGCCCAAGACAACAGACAGCTAACTATGGCTACACCTTC. Its protein is CASSPRQQTANYGYTF. This chain joins TRBV5-1 and TRBJ1-2; TRBD1 might be the D (5 bases). CDR3 size: 16 residues. Germline V gene data show CDR1 as SGHRS and CDR2 as YFSETQ. The V and J ends lost 4 bases and 0 bases respectively, with 16 bases between them.

This rearrangement joins TRBV7-9 to TRBJ2-7; 7 bases map to TRBD2. Germline CDR1 is SEHNR and CDR2 is FQNEAQ (reference sequence). V lost 1 base, J lost 4 bases, and 4 bases stayed unmatched. The CDR3 length is 14 residues. DNA of the CDR3: TGTGCCAGCAGCTTAGGCGGGAGTCAGTACGAGCAGTACTTC. It specifies CASSLGGSQYEQYF.

This chain joins TRBV29-1 and TRBJ1-5; TRBD1 agrees at 7 bases. Germline assignment: CDR1 SQVTM and CDR2 ANQGSEA. The length of the CDR3 is 13 residues. V dropped 7 bases and J dropped 3; count of bases not matched to a gene: 6. The CDR3 spells CSAATGSNQPQHF. The DNA for the CDR3 is TGCAGCGCCGCGACAGGGTCCAATCAGCCCCAGCATTTT.

The V gene is TRBV27, the J gene TRBJ2-5; possible D gene TRBD2, 7 bases. The CDR3 is made up of 14 amino acids. Germline assignment: CDR1 MNHEY and CDR2 SMNVEV (reference sequence). The V and J ends lost 0 bases and 6 bases respectively, with 11 bases between them. CDR3 in amino acids: CASSLSSGGQTQYF. CDR3 bases: TGTGCCAGCAGTTTATCGTCCGGGGGGCAGACCCAGTACTTC.

This chain joins TRBV6-4 and TRBJ2-5; D might be TRBD1 (6 bases). Trimming removed 7 bases at V and 2 bases at J, with 20 bases between. The germline gives CDR1 MRHNA, CDR2 SNTAGT. CDR3 length: 16 residues. The CDR3: CASTPRVQGDQETQYF. The CDR3 DNA is TGTGCCAGCACCCCGAGGGTACAGGGAGATCAAGAGACCCAGTACTTC.

The chain combines TRBV5-1 with TRBJ2-2; 8 bases align to TRBD1. CDR3 length: 16 residues. Germline values: CDR1 SGHRS, CDR2 YFSETQ. V shed 4 bases, J shed 2 bases, and the junction held 7 bases outside the gene matches. The CDR3 bases are TGCGCCAGCAGCCCTGACAGGGGTTTAAACACCGGGGAGCTGTTTTTT. Amino acids: CASSPDRGLNTGELFF. Drawing the rest from reference TRBV5-1 and TRBJ2-2, the complete variable domain is KAGVTQTPRYLIKTRGQQVTLSCSPISGHRSVSWYQQTPGQGLQFLFEYFSETQRNKGNFPGRFSGRQFSNSRSEMNVSTLELGDSALYLCASSPDRGLNTGELFFGEGSRLTVL.

V and J are TRBV19 and TRBJ1-5; D not resolved. CDR1 LNHDA and CDR2 SQIVND come from the germline V gene (reference sequence). V gave up 2 bases and J gave up 11 bases, with 10 bases separating them. The CDR3 runs to 12 residues. In nucleotides, the CDR3 is TGTGCCAGTAGTATAACACCCGGGGCCCAGCATTTT. Protein product: CASSITPGAQHF.

The J gene is TRBJ2-7, the V gene TRBV27; TRBD2 is a possible D gene (6 bases). This CDR3 has 16 amino acids. Germline CDR1 reads MNHEY; CDR2 reads SMNVEV (reference sequence). Between the trimmed V and J ends, which lost 3 bases and 4 bases, there was a span of 19 bases. The CDR3 protein is CASSLLAGLRAYEQYF. In DNA form, the CDR3 reads TGTGCCAGCAGTTTGTTGGCGGGACTCCGAGCTTACGAGCAGTACTTC.

This clone came up a few times. The gene calls are TRBV7-8 and TRBJ1-4, with 7 bases lining up with TRBD1. This CDR3 has 14 residues. The V gene's germline CDR1 is SGHVS and CDR2 FQNEAQ. Trimming cost V 0 bases and J 8 bases; bases outside gene matches: 3. The CDR3 is CASSLAGGREKLFF. The CDR3 bases are TGTGCCAGCAGCTTAGCAGGGGGCAGAGAAAAACTGTTTTTT.

The chain employs TRBV7-9 and TRBJ2-2; 7 bases map to TRBD1. Germline V lookup: CDR1 SEHNR, CDR2 FQNEAQ (reference sequence). CDR3 length: 15 amino acids. Losses at the gene ends were 7 bases for V and 3 bases for J; bases not matched to a gene: 8. The CDR3 loop reads CASILQGLHTGELFF. The CDR3 DNA follows: TGTGCCAGCATACTACAGGGGCTACACACCGGGGAGCTGTTTTTT. The full variable domain, with the rest looked up from reference TRBV7-9 and TRBJ2-2, is DTGVSQNPRHKITKRGQNVTFRCDPISEHNRLYWYRQTLGQGPEFLTYFQNEAQLEKSRLLSDRFSAERPKGSFSTLEIQRTEQGDSAMYLCASILQGLHTGELFFGEGSRLTVL.